This T cell receptor beta chain was captured by sequencing in a study of radiotherapy plus CTLA-4 blockade in lung cancer. The CDR3 contains 16 residues. The germline V gene has CDR1 SGHKS and CDR2 YYEKEE (reference sequence). V shed 4 bases and J 0 bases; nucleotides not matched to a gene: 7. Only in-frame clones appear in the TCRdb table, and some are missing; sequencing was by immunoSEQ multiplex PCR. The profile covers roughly 90,000 clones, with 78% appearing a single time and 4% taken by the ten largest. This chain connects TRBV5-5 to TRBJ2-1, with 7 bases fitting TRBD2. The sequence came from a human donor with non-small cell lung cancer who had a partial response to radiotherapy plus ipilimumab. Some clones in this sample may be carry-over from other donors' samples. Specimen: peripheral blood, collected from a patient treated with radiotherapy plus ipilimumab. CDR3 loop: CASSPGGSSSYNEQFF. CDR3 DNA sequence: TGTGCCAGCAGCCCGGGGGGTTCGAGCTCCTACAATGAGCAGTTCTTC.